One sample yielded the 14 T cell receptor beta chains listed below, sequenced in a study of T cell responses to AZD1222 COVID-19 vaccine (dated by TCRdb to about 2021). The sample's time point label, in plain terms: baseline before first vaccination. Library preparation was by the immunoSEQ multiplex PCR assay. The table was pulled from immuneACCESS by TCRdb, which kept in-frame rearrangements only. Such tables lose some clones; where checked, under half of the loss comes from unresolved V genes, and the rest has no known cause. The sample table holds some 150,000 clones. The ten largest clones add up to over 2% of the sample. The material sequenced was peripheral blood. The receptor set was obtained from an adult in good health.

The CDR3 coding sequence is TGCGCCAGCAGCTTGGACAGGAGCTCCTATAATTCACCCCTCCACTTT. Residues: CASSLDRSSYNSPLHF. The V and J genes are TRBV5-1 and TRBJ1-6, with D maybe TRBD1 (5 bases). Trimming took 0 bases from V and 0 from J, leaving 7 bases between them. CDR3 length equals 16 residues. Germline V gene lookup returns CDR1 SGHRS and CDR2 YFSETQ. Full variable domain (outside the CDR3, taken from reference TRBV5-1 and TRBJ1-6): KAGVTQTPRYLIKTRGQQVTLSCSPISGHRSVSWYQQTPGQGLQFLFEYFSETQRNKGNFPGRFSGRQFSNSRSEMNVSTLELGDSALYLCASSLDRSSYNSPLHFGNGTRLTVT.

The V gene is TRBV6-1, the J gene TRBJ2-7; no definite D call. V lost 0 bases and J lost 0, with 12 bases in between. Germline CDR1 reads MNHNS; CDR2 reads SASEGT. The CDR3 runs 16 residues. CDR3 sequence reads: CASSEAPRVPSYEQYF. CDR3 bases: TGTGCCAGCAGTGAAGCCCCAAGGGTCCCCTCCTACGAGCAGTACTTC.

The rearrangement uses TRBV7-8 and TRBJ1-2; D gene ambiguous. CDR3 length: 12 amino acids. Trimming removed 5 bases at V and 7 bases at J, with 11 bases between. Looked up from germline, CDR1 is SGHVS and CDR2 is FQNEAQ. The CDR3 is CASSPDYGGYTF. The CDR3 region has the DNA TGTGCCAGCAGCCCCGATTATGGTGGCTACACCTTC.

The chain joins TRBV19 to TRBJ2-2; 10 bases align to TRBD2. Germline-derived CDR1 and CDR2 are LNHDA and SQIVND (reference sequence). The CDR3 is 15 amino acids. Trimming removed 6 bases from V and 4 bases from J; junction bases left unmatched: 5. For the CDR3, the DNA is TGTGCCAGTAGCACTAGCGGGGTCGGCACCGGGGAGCTGTTTTTT. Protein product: CASSTSGVGTGELFF.

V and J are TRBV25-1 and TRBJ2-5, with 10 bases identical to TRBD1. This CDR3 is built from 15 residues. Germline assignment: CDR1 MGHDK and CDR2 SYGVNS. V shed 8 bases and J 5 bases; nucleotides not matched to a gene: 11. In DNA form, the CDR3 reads TGTGCCAGCGGAGGGACAGGGGACAGGAAGGAGACCCAGTACTTC. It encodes CASGGTGDRKETQYF.

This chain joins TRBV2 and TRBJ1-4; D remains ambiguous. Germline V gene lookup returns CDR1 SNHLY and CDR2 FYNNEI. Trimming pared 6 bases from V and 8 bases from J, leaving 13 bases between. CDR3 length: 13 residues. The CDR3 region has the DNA TGTGCCAGCAGAACGGACGGACCCGAAAAACTGTTTTTT. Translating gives CASRTDGPEKLFF.

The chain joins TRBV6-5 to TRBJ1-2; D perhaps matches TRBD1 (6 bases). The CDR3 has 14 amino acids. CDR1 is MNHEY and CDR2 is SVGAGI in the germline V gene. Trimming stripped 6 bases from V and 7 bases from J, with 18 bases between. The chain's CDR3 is CASSITGNERGYTF. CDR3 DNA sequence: TGTGCCAGCAGCATCACAGGGAATGAACGTGGCTACACCTTC.

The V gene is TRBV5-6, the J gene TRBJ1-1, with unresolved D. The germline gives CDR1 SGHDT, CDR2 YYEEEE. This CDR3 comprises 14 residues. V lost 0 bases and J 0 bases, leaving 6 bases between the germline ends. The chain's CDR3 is CASSLAVVNTEAFF. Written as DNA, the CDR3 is TGTGCCAGCAGCTTGGCGGTGGTGAACACTGAAGCTTTCTTT.

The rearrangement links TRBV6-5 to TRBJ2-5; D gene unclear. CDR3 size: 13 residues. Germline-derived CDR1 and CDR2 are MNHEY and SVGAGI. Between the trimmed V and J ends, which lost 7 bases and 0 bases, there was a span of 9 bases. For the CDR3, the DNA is TGTGCCAGCACCAACACCAACCAAGAGACCCAGTACTTC. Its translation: CASTNTNQETQYF.

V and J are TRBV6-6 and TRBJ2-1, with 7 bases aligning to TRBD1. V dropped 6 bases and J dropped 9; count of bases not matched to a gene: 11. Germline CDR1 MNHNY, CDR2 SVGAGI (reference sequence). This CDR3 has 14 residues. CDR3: CASSSTDRAVEQFF. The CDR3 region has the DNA TGTGCCAGCAGCTCGACAGACAGGGCCGTTGAGCAGTTCTTC.

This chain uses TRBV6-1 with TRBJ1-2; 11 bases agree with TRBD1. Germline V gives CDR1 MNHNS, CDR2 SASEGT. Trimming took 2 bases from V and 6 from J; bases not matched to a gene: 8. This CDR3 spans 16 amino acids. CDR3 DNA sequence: TGTGCCAGCAGTGAAAGAGGACAGGGGGCTAAACATGGCTACACCTTC. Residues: CASSERGQGAKHGYTF.

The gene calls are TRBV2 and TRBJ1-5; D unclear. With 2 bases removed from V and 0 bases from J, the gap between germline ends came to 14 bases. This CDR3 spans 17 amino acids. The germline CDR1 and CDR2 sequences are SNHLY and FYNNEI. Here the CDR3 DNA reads TGTGCCAGCAGTGAACCCCTAGTGAGGGATAGCAATCAGCCCCAGCATTTT. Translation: CASSEPLVRDSNQPQHF.

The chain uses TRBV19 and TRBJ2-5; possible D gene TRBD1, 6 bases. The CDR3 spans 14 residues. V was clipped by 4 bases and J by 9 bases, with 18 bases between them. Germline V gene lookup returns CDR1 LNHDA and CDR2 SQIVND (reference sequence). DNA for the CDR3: TGTGCCAGTAGTACCACTCGGACAGTCAGCGCCCAGTACTTC. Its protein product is CASSTTRTVSAQYF.

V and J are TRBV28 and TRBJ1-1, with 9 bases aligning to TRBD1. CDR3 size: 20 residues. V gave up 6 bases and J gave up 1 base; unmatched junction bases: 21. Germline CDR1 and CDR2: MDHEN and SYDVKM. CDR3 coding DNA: TGTGCCAGCAGGCCTTTACAAAAGGGGACAGGGCAGCCCAAGAACACTGAAGCTTTCTTT. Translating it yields CASRPLQKGTGQPKNTEAFF. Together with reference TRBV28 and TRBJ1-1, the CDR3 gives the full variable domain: DVKVTQSSRYLVKRTGEKVFLECVQDMDHENMFWYRQDPGLGLRLIYFSYDVKMKEKGDIPEGYSVSREKKERFSLILESASTNQTSMYLCASRPLQKGTGQPKNTEAFFGQGTRLTVV.